This TCR beta chain was sequenced during a study of T cell repertoires in cytomegalovirus infection. For the study at large: Peptides in the study included HLA-C-restricted and HLA-B-restricted CMV epitopes.

CDR1 SGHDT and CDR2 YYEEEE come from the germline V gene. J lost 13 bases, V lost 0 bases, and 9 bases had no gene match. The CDR3 has 14 amino acids. In TCRdb, the reads were re-called with MiXCR into one record per CDR3 protein. The sample includes 650,000 to 900,000 distinct CDR3 sequences, less than 35% of them seen just once. In the case of this clonotype: Its antigen is still unknown.

This sequence joins TRBV5-6 and TRBJ1-4; 7 nucleotides align to TRBD1. Sequencing was performed on cultured CD8+ T cells from PBMCs, taken from culture after CMV antigen stimulation. The TCR comes from a human donor in good health (CMV status not recorded). Some clones in this sample may be carry-over from other donors' samples. For the CDR3, the DNA is TGTGCCAGCAGCTTGGGGGAAGGGACAGCCGTACTGTTTTTT. Protein product: CASSLGEGTAVLFF.